Below, 28 T cell receptor beta chains from the same sample are listed, as sequenced in a study of blood T cells in healthy people across ages. A second PCR, run for about 7 to 11 cycles, used a sample-barcoded 5' primer plus a J-beta primer mix. From the 5' RACE reads, TCRdb called clonotypes with MiXCR, one entry per CDR3 protein. The profile shows about 380,000 distinct CDR3 sequences, approximately 52% of them singletons. The source material was blood. The receptors originated from a man aged 55 to 70 in good health.

The chain recombines TRBV14 with TRBJ2-7, with D perhaps TRBD2 (6 bases). The tail of the sequence fits TRBJ2-5 better, so the J call may be wrong. This CDR3 contains 14 residues. From germline, CDR1 is SGHDN and CDR2 FVKESK. The CDR3 region has the DNA TGTGCCAGCAGCCGGGACTCCACCTTCAAGACCCAGTACTTC. Amino acids: CASSRDSTFKTQYF.

This clonotype was recorded many times. This chain joins TRBV7-9 and TRBJ2-5; 13 bases are shared with TRBD2. The CDR3 covers 17 residues. Germline V CDR1 and CDR2: SEHNR, FQNEAQ (reference sequence). J was trimmed by 5 bases and V by 6 bases; bases with no gene match: 12. This CDR3 is CASRTRTSGGMEETQYF. For the CDR3, the DNA is TGTGCCAGCAGGACCCGGACTAGCGGGGGAATGGAGGAGACCCAGTACTTC.

This clonotype appeared many times. The genes are TRBV7-9 and TRBJ1-2; possibly TRBD1 for D (6 bases). This CDR3 is 13 amino acids long. Germline V lookup: CDR1 SEHNR, CDR2 FQNEAQ (reference sequence). Trimming left V 5 bases short and J 4 bases short, with 11 bases between. The CDR3 coding sequence is TGTGCCAGCAGCCCGGAACAGGGCTATGGCTACACCTTC. This translates into CASSPEQGYGYTF.

The chain has TRBV7-2 and TRBJ2-1, with 9 bases aligning to TRBD2. The CDR3 consists of 15 residues. The ends lost 1 base at V and 9 bases at J; junction bases unmatched: 7. Germline lookup yields CDR1 SGHTA and CDR2 FQGNSA. In DNA form, the CDR3 reads TGTGCCAGCAGCTTAGTGGCGGGGGGGCCGGGTGAGCAGTTCTTC. This encodes CASSLVAGGPGEQFF.

The V call is TRBV29-1, the J call TRBJ1-2; no firm D call. The V end was cut by 0 bases, the J end by 1 base, with 3 bases between. Looked up from germline, CDR1 is SQVTM and CDR2 is ANQGSEA. This CDR3 contains 12 residues. This chain's CDR3 is CSVEDSNYGYTF. Written as DNA, the CDR3 is TGCAGCGTTGAAGACAGTAACTATGGCTACACCTTC.

There are a few counts of this clonotype. The CDR3 here is CSVGGTGRYEQYF. In DNA, the CDR3 is TGCAGCGTCGGGGGGACAGGGCGCTACGAGCAGTACTTC. This chain connects TRBV29-1 to TRBJ2-7; 9 bases match TRBD1. The CDR3 runs to 13 residues. Germline V gene data show CDR1 as SQVTM and CDR2 as ANQGSEA. The V segment lost 6 bases and the J segment 3 bases; nucleotides outside the gene matches: 6.

The V call is TRBV5-1, the J call TRBJ2-7; 13 bases agree with TRBD2. V was pared by 3 bases and J by 2 bases, with 11 bases of the junction left unmatched. The CDR3 runs 18 residues. Germline loops: CDR1 SGHRS, CDR2 YFSETQ. CDR3 residues: CASSSGLGLAGAPYEQYF. The CDR3 DNA sequence: TGCGCCAGCAGCTCGGGCCTTGGACTAGCGGGGGCCCCCTACGAGCAGTACTTC.

The chain uses TRBV27 and TRBJ1-6; D gene unclear. Germline CDR1 is MNHEY and CDR2 is SMNVEV (reference sequence). CDR3 length equals 14 residues. Trimming left V 2 bases short and J 7 bases short, with 9 bases between. CDR3 nucleotide sequence: TGTGCCAGCAGTTTAAGTCACCAAAATTCACCCCTCCACTTT. This gives the protein CASSLSHQNSPLHF.

This clonotype appeared a few times. CDR3 nucleotides: TGCGCCAGCAGCTTGATCCGAGGGGGACAGAGTTTTCCCTACAACTCTGGGGCCAACGTCCTGACTTTC. Translated: CASSLIRGGQSFPYNSGANVLTF. J is TRBJ2-6 and V is TRBV5-1; 7 positions match TRBD1. The CDR3 is 23 amino acids. Germline trimming cut 1 base from V and 0 bases from J; bases unmatched to any gene: 22. Germline CDR1 is SGHRS and CDR2 is YFSETQ.

The chain has TRBV7-2 and TRBJ1-5; D gene uncertain. This CDR3 spans 14 amino acids. Looked up from germline, CDR1 is SGHTA and CDR2 is FQGNSA. The V end was cut by 10 bases, the J end by 5 bases, with 18 bases between. Here the CDR3 reads CATSSGRKDQPQHF. The CDR3 DNA follows: TGTGCCACCTCGAGCGGCAGAAAAGATCAGCCCCAGCATTTT.

This clonotype showed up just a few times. The V and J genes are TRBV12-3 or TRBV12-4 and TRBJ1-2; the D is unclear. With 8 bases removed from V and 2 bases from J, the gap between germline ends came to 15 bases. The CDR3 has 14 residues. CDR3 protein: CASGDGSLNYGYTF. DNA of the CDR3: TGTGCCAGCGGAGACGGTTCCTTAAACTATGGCTACACCTTC.

This clonotype appeared many times. The chain recombines TRBV4-2 with TRBJ2-7, with a possible D match to TRBD1 (5 bases). From germline, CDR1 is LGHNA and CDR2 YNFKEQ. The CDR3 has 13 residues. Trimming stripped 3 bases from V and 3 bases from J, with 9 bases between. The CDR3 reads CASSQPDSYEQYF. The CDR3 DNA reads as TGTGCCAGCAGCCAGCCCGACAGCTACGAGCAGTACTTC.

The chain combines TRBV2 with TRBJ1-5; 7 bases are shared with TRBD1. CDR1 is SNHLY, CDR2 FYNNEI, per germline. Germline trimming cut 5 bases from V and 9 bases from J; bases unmatched to any gene: 7. This CDR3 contains 13 residues. The CDR3 region is CASSRDSSRPQHF. In DNA, the CDR3 is TGTGCCAGCAGTCGGGACAGTTCGCGGCCCCAGCATTTT.

In its sample, this clonotype was seen once. The V call is TRBV20-1, the J call TRBJ2-3; tentatively, D is TRBD2 (5 bases). The germline V gene has CDR1 DFQATT and CDR2 SNEGSKA (reference sequence). Deletions cut 6 bases from V and 4 bases from J, with 20 bases between. The CDR3 covers 15 residues. The CDR3 loop is CSASYREQGSDTQYF. As DNA, the CDR3 is TGCAGTGCCTCGTACCGGGAACAAGGTTCAGATACGCAGTATTTT.

The chain combines TRBV29-1 with TRBJ2-1; D is unresolved. V was cut by 1 base and J by 13 bases, with 17 bases left in between. The CDR3 length is 13 residues. The germline gives CDR1 SQVTM, CDR2 ANQGSEA. The DNA of the CDR3 is TGCAGCGTTGAAGGCAAGTATCAAGAGACCCAGTTCTTC. Protein sequence: CSVEGKYQETQFF.

This clonotype has a count of ten or more. This chain links TRBV29-1 with TRBJ1-1; D possibly corresponds to TRBD1 (6 bases). V lost 4 bases, J lost 4 bases, and 13 bases lay in between. The V gene's germline CDR1 is SQVTM and CDR2 ANQGSEA. The CDR3 length is 13 residues. CDR3 sequence (DNA): TGCAGCGTTGGAACAGGGAGGGGCACTGAAGCTTTCTTT. It codes for CSVGTGRGTEAFF.

The J gene is TRBJ2-7, the V gene TRBV21-1; TRBD2 is the table's D call and was not checked against the DNA. TRBV21-1 is shown as a pseudogene. There are 16 residues in the CDR3. This CDR3 is CASSLSAGKASYEQYF. The DNA of the CDR3 is TGTGCCAGCAGCCTATCCGCGGGGAAAGCCTCCTACGAGCAGTACTTC.

This clonotype was found a few times. The chain is built from TRBV14 and TRBJ2-7, with TRBD1 identical over 10 bases. CDR3 length: 17 amino acids. Looked up from germline, CDR1 is SGHDN and CDR2 is FVKESK. V shed 4 bases, J shed 4 bases, and the junction held 13 bases outside the gene matches. The CDR3 is CASSRDPDRGRGYEQYF. The CDR3 DNA reads as TGTGCCAGCAGCCGGGACCCCGACAGGGGGCGAGGATACGAGCAGTACTTC. Complete variable domain (other parts from reference TRBV14 and TRBJ2-7): EAGVTQFPSHSVIEKGQTVTLRCDPISGHDNLYWYRRVMGKEIKFLLHFVKESKQDESGMPNNRFLAERTGGTYSTLKVQPAELEDSGVYFCASSRDPDRGRGYEQYFGPGTRLTVT.

A few counts support this clonotype. The chain recombines TRBV7-9 with TRBJ2-3; D might be TRBD1 (6 bases). The germline V and J ends were trimmed by 8 bases and 0 bases, with 12 bases remaining between them. CDR1 is SEHNR, CDR2 FQNEAQ, per germline (reference sequence). The CDR3 extends over 14 amino acids. The CDR3 is CASRGGASTDTQYF. The CDR3 region has the DNA TGTGCCAGCCGTGGGGGCGCGAGCACAGATACGCAGTATTTT.

This clonotype was detected a few times. CDR3: CASSLGGDGYGYTF. The CDR3 region has the DNA TGTGCCAGCAGTTTAGGGGGTGACGGCTATGGCTACACCTTC. This sequence joins TRBV12-3 or TRBV12-4 and TRBJ1-2; no clear D gene. This CDR3 spans 14 amino acids. Trimming removed 1 base at V and 4 bases at J, with 10 bases between.

V usage is TRBV7-9 and J usage is TRBJ1-1, with unresolved D. The CDR3 runs to 14 residues. Germline V gene sequence: CDR1 SEHNR, CDR2 FQNEAQ (reference sequence). Trimming stripped 2 bases from V and 5 bases from J, with 12 bases between. CDR3 coding DNA: TGTGCCAGCAGCTTATCGGCAGAAACAACTGAAGCTTTCTTT. This encodes CASSLSAETTEAFF.

This chain links TRBV18 with TRBJ2-5, with D hard to call. The CDR3 contains 15 residues. V was cut by 3 bases and J by 2 bases, with 13 bases left in between. Germline V gene lookup returns CDR1 KGHSH and CDR2 LQKENI. The CDR3 region has the DNA TGTGCCAGCTCACCGGCGACAAGCCAACAAGAGACCCAGTACTTC. Translation gives CASSPATSQQETQYF.

This clonotype appeared a few times. The CDR3 DNA is TGTGCCAGCAGTTATGGTCAATCAGGACTAGCGGGAGGAGAGACCCAGTACTTC. As protein: CASSYGQSGLAGGETQYF. This chain uses TRBV6-2 or TRBV6-3 with TRBJ2-5; 14 nucleotides align to TRBD2. Losses at the gene ends were 3 bases for V and 4 bases for J; bases not matched to a gene: 10. The germline gives CDR1 MNHEY, CDR2 SVGEGT. The CDR3 has 18 amino acids.

This clonotype was counted a single time. V and J are TRBV6-5 and TRBJ2-5; TRBD1 matches 9 bases. Germline V gene sequence: CDR1 MNHEY, CDR2 SVGAGI. CDR3 length equals 15 residues. The trim removed 2 bases at V and 2 bases at J, leaving 3 bases unmatched. The CDR3 bases are TGTGCCAGCAGTTACGGGACAGGGATGCAAGAGACCCAGTACTTC. Translation: CASSYGTGMQETQYF.

The chain joins TRBV3-1 to TRBJ2-7; 7 bases are shared with TRBD2. The germline gives CDR1 LGHDT, CDR2 YNNKEL (reference sequence). V dropped 4 bases and J dropped 5; count of bases not matched to a gene: 5. This CDR3 has 13 residues. CDR3 in DNA: TGTGCCAGCAGCCTGGGAGGGGCCAACGAGCAGTACTTC. It encodes CASSLGGANEQYF.

This clonotype turned up a few times. The chain is built from TRBV12-3 or TRBV12-4 and TRBJ2-7; TRBD2 matches at 13 bases. J was trimmed by 4 bases and V by 6 bases; bases with no gene match: 3. The CDR3 is 14 amino acids. The CDR3 is CASSRTSGGYEQYF. In DNA, the CDR3 is TGTGCCAGCAGCAGGACTAGCGGGGGATACGAGCAGTACTTC.

This sequence joins TRBV7-9 and TRBJ2-7; a possible D gene is TRBD1 (5 bases). V was pared by 5 bases and J by 4 bases, with 15 bases between. The CDR3 totals 14 residues. Per the germline V gene, CDR1 is SEHNR and CDR2 is FQNEAQ (reference sequence). CDR3 nucleotide sequence: TGTGCCAGCAGCCTCGAAACAAGGGGTTACGAGCAGTACTTC. It specifies CASSLETRGYEQYF.

J is TRBJ2-1 and V is TRBV7-9; D may be TRBD1 or TRBD2 (6 bases each). The CDR3 is 13 residues long. The V gene's germline CDR1 is SEHNR and CDR2 FQNEAQ (reference sequence). V was pared by 11 bases and J by 4 bases, with 15 bases between. The CDR3 loop is CAPEGGEYNEQFF. The CDR3 DNA sequence: TGTGCCCCCGAGGGGGGTGAATACAATGAGCAGTTCTTC. The full variable domain, completed using reference TRBV7-9 and TRBJ2-1, is DTGVSQNPRHKITKRGQNVTFRCDPISEHNRLYWYRQTLGQGPEFLTYFQNEAQLEKSRLLSDRFSAERPKGSFSTLEIQRTEQGDSAMYLCAPEGGEYNEQFFGPGTRLTVL.